These T cell receptor beta chains were read from a single sample in a study of cytomegalovirus exposure and HLA in healthy donors. Method: immunoSEQ multiplex PCR; TCRdb's copy keeps in-frame clones and lacks some. The repertoire holds 200,000 to 250,000 clones, with roughly 78% as singletons. Sequencing input: PBMCs. These receptors originate from a boy between 5 and 17 years old in good health and CMV-seronegative. The CDR3 runs from the conserved cysteine through the conserved F or W. D genes are given only for firm matches. Only part of the rows carry a size: once, few, many, or a class if the clone is expanded.

v_call,j_call,clone_size,d_call,cdr3_nt,cdr3_aa
TRBV19,TRBJ2-5,-,TRBD1,TGTGCCAGTAGTATCTGGACAGGAGACGAGACCCAGTACTTC,CASSIWTGDETQYF
TRBV10-3,TRBJ1-5,-,TRBD1,TGTGCCATCAGTGAGGCACTTGGGACAGTCAATCAGCCCCAGCATTTT,CAISEALGTVNQPQHF
TRBV6-5,TRBJ1-1,once,-,TGTGCCAGCAGTTACGGGACATCTCTCATGAACACTGAAGCTTTCTTT,CASSYGTSLMNTEAFF
TRBV6-6,TRBJ2-6,-,-,TGTGCCAGCCATTCGGTCTCTGGGGCCAACGTCCTGACTTTC,CASHSVSGANVLTF
TRBV6-1,TRBJ1-1,-,-,TGTGCCAGCAGTGAGATGGTGCGTGGGAACACTGAAGCTTTCTTT,CASSEMVRGNTEAFF
TRBV6-5,TRBJ2-7,-,TRBD1,TGTGCCAGCAGTTACCGACAGGGACCCTACGAGCAGTACTTC,CASSYRQGPYEQYF
TRBV5-4,TRBJ2-7,-,TRBD1,TGTGCCAGCAGCTATAGGGACAGGGCCTACGAGCAGTACTTC,CASSYRDRAYEQYF
TRBV6-1,TRBJ2-7,-,TRBD1,TGTGCCAGCAGTGAGGGGACAGGGACCTACGAGCAGTACTTC,CASSEGTGTYEQYF
TRBV29-1,TRBJ2-7,-,TRBD1,TGCAGCGTTCGAGACAGGGGGCTATACGAGCAGTACTTC,CSVRDRGLYEQYF
TRBV30,TRBJ2-7,-,TRBD2,TGTGCCTGGAGCGTTACTAGCGGGAACTACGAGCAGTACTTC,CAWSVTSGNYEQYF
TRBV11-3,TRBJ2-7,-,-,TGTGCCAGCAGCTTAGATCTTTACTACGAGCAGTACTTC,CASSLDLYYEQYF
TRBV5-1,TRBJ2-1,-,-,TGCGCCAGCAGCTTGGACAGGGAGCGTGGTGAGCAGTTCTTC,CASSLDRERGEQFF
TRBV7-2,TRBJ1-2,once,-,TGTGCCAGCAGCTTAGGGGCAGGGGAGGGGATCTATGGCTACACCTTC,CASSLGAGEGIYGYTF
TRBV11-2,TRBJ2-7,-,TRBD2,TGTGCCAGCAGCTTCTGGGCTAGCGGAGTAGAGCAGTACTTC,CASSFWASGVEQYF
TRBV2,TRBJ1-1,-,-,TGTGCCAGCCCCCGGACACCTATGAACACTGAAGCTTTCTTT,CASPRTPMNTEAFF
TRBV19,TRBJ1-5,-,-,TGTGCCAGTAGTATTGCTAGTCAGAGCAATCAGCCCCAGCATTTT,CASSIASQSNQPQHF
TRBV14,TRBJ2-7,-,TRBD2,TGTGCCAGCAGCCAAGTAGGGCGGGGGGCGAAGGAGCAGTACTTC,CASSQVGRGAKEQYF
TRBV5-4,TRBJ1-1,-,TRBD1,TGTGCCAGCAGCCGGGAAGCAGGGGGGCCCACTGAAGCTTTCTTT,CASSREAGGPTEAFF
TRBV30,TRBJ2-2,-,-,TGTGCCTGGAGTAGTGGCCCGAACACCGGGGAGCTGTTTTTT,CAWSSGPNTGELFF
TRBV7-9,TRBJ2-7,-,-,TGTGCCAGCAGCTTATTAAATGGGGGCGCCTACGAGCAGTACTTC,CASSLLNGGAYEQYF
TRBV7-9,TRBJ1-3,few,TRBD1,TGTGCCAGCAGAAGGGGGACAGATGGATACGGGGACTCTGGAAACACCATATATTTT,CASRRGTDGYGDSGNTIYF
TRBV6-5,TRBJ1-5,few,TRBD1,TGTGCCAGCAGCCACAGGGGACAATTCAATCAGCCCCAGCATTTT,CASSHRGQFNQPQHF
TRBV25-1,TRBJ2-2,few,TRBD1,TGTGCCAGCAGATGGGCAGGGGGCTACGGGGAGCTGTTTTTT,CASRWAGGYGELFF
TRBV19,TRBJ1-2,-,-,TGTGCCAGTATTCCAAACAGGAGTCTAGGGTATGGCTACACCTTC,CASIPNRSLGYGYTF
TRBV28,TRBJ1-2,-,TRBD1,TGTGCCAGCAGTCCAGCCGGGACAGGATATGGCTACACCTTC,CASSPAGTGYGYTF
TRBV5-6,TRBJ1-2,-,-,TGTGCCAGCAGCTTTGACGGACAGCTCCTCTATGGCTACACCTTC,CASSFDGQLLYGYTF
TRBV7-6,TRBJ2-6,-,TRBD2,TGTGCCAGCAGCCGCGGGGGGACGAACGGGGCCAACGTCCTGACTTTC,CASSRGGTNGANVLTF
TRBV2,TRBJ2-7,-,TRBD1,TGTGCCAGCGAAAGACAGGGGGACGAGCAGTACTTC,CASERQGDEQYF
TRBV27,TRBJ1-4,-,-,TGTGCCAGCACCTCCGGGGGGCTCAATGAAAAACTGTTTTTT,CASTSGGLNEKLFF
TRBV11-3,TRBJ2-1,-,TRBD2,TGTGCCAGCAGCGGGGCCAGCGGGAGACTCATCAATGAGCAGTTCTTC,CASSGASGRLINEQFF
TRBV21-1,TRBJ2-1,-,-,TGTGCCACTCCGGGACACTCTCCACGTTACAATGAGCAGTTCTTC,CATPGHSPRYNEQFF
TRBV19,TRBJ1-2,-,-,TGTGCCAGTAGACCTCAGGTTTACTATGGCTACACCTTC,CASRPQVYYGYTF
TRBV7-2,TRBJ2-1,-,-,TGTGCCAGCAGCACTCAGACTAACGATGAGCAGTTCTTC,CASSTQTNDEQFF
TRBV6-1,TRBJ2-7,-,-,TGTGCCAGCAGACAGGCCTACGAGCAGTACTTC,CASRQAYEQYF
TRBV6-1,TRBJ2-1,-,-,TGTGCCAGCAGTGTTCACAGGGTAAGGAGCTCCTACAATGAGCAGTTCTTC,CASSVHRVRSSYNEQFF
TRBV5-1,TRBJ2-1,once,-,TGCGCCAGCAGCTCGGACTCCCGCTCCTACAATGAGCAGTTCTTC,CASSSDSRSYNEQFF
TRBV7-8,TRBJ2-5,-,TRBD1,TGTGCCAGCAGCTTTCCCGGCAGGGGGCGAGAGACCCAGTACTTC,CASSFPGRGRETQYF
TRBV5-1,TRBJ1-1,-,TRBD1,TGCGCCAGCAGCTTGGGACAGGGGGTACGGTTTAAGTCTGAAGCTTTCTTT,CASSLGQGVRFKSEAFF
TRBV5-1,TRBJ1-4,-,TRBD1,TGCGCCAAACTTGTCGGGGACAGGGTCCTTTCAACTAATGAAAAACTGTTTTTT,CAKLVGDRVLSTNEKLFF
TRBV9,TRBJ2-3,-,TRBD2,TGTGCCAGCAGTCACCGGGTAGCGGGGGGGCCGAGCCCAGATACGCAGTATTTT,CASSHRVAGGPSPDTQYF
TRBV10-3,TRBJ1-4,few,TRBD1,TGTGCCATACCGAAGACAGGGGGCGAGGGTGAAAAACTGTTTTTT,CAIPKTGGEGEKLFF
TRBV10-3,TRBJ2-5,-,TRBD1,TGTGCCATCAGTGTGGGACAGTTAGAGACCCAGTACTTC,CAISVGQLETQYF
TRBV7-9,TRBJ2-5,-,TRBD2,TGTGCCAGCAGCTTAGCCCTTGGGGGAGGGTACCAAGAGACCCAGTACTTC,CASSLALGGGYQETQYF
TRBV9,TRBJ1-1,-,-,TGTGCCAGCAGCGCGGTGAAGGGGATTGGGGCTGAAGCTTTCTTT,CASSAVKGIGAEAFF
TRBV7-9,TRBJ1-3,-,-,TGTGCCAGCAACGATCCACTCGGGGGTGGAAACACCATATATTTT,CASNDPLGGGNTIYF
TRBV6-5,TRBJ1-2,-,-,TGTGCCAGCAGCCGGACCCTGGAGGAGTCCTATGGCTACACCTTC,CASSRTLEESYGYTF
TRBV5-5,TRBJ2-3,once,-,TGTGCCAGCAGCTTGGGGCTAGCAAGGGATACGCAGTATTTT,CASSLGLARDTQYF
TRBV10-2,TRBJ1-1,-,-,TGCGCCAGCACGGACGCAGGGGCCTTAGCTGAAGCTTTCTTT,CASTDAGALAEAFF
TRBV25-1,TRBJ2-5,once,-,TGTGCCAGCAGTGTGGGGGCGGAGACCCAGTACTTC,CASSVGAETQYF
TRBV9,TRBJ2-2,-,TRBD1,TGTGCCAGCAGCGTAGTCGGACAGGGAAAATACGGGGAGCTGTTTTTT,CASSVVGQGKYGELFF
TRBV6-1,TRBJ2-1,-,-,TGTGCCAGCAGTGAAGGGCCCCGGAGGGGAAATGAGCAGTTCTTC,CASSEGPRRGNEQFF